These 21 T cell receptor beta chains were sequenced from one sample in a study of shared T cell receptors in the human thymus. The method was immunoSEQ multiplex PCR; TCRdb's version includes in-frame clones alone and lacks a portion of them. The sample carries 650,000 to 950,000 clones, 70% to 90% recorded once. These data were also reused for a study on human thymus T cells.

Sequenced input: thymocytes. Every receptor here comes from a girl in the first two years of life with a congenital heart defect.

This clone came up a few times. This sequence joins TRBV6-5 and TRBJ2-2; weak D call: TRBD1 (6 bases). Trimming stripped 0 bases from V and 6 bases from J, with 11 bases between. Germline loops: CDR1 MNHEY, CDR2 SVGAGI. This CDR3 has 15 residues. CDR3 protein: CASSYSPRGPGELFF. The CDR3 coding sequence is TGTGCCAGCAGTTACTCTCCCAGGGGCCCCGGGGAGCTGTTTTTT.

CDR3 nucleotides: TGTGCTAGTGGTTTCAAGGACAGGCCCAATCAGCCCCAGCATTTT. Encoded protein: CASGFKDRPNQPQHF. The rearrangement joins TRBV12-5 to TRBJ1-5; TRBD1 agrees at 7 bases. The V gene's germline CDR1 is LGHNT and CDR2 FRNRAP. This CDR3 is built from 15 residues. Trimming at V came to 3 bases and at J to 3 bases, leaving 5 bases not matched to a gene. Using reference TRBV12-5 and TRBJ1-5 for the parts outside the CDR3, the full variable domain is DARVTQTPRHKVTEMGQEVTMRCQPILGHNTVFWYRQTMMQGLELLAYFRNRAPLDDSGMPKDRFSAEMPDATLATLKIQPSEPRDSAVYFCASGFKDRPNQPQHFGDGTRLSIL.

This clone has only one observation. V is TRBV19 and J is TRBJ1-1, with 7 bases lining up with TRBD1. Per the germline V gene, CDR1 is LNHDA and CDR2 is SQIVND (reference sequence). The CDR3 loop spans 14 amino acids. V trimming: 5 bases; J trimming: 5 bases; junction bases outside the gene matches: 8. In DNA, the CDR3 is TGTGCCAGTAGTGCACAGGGGTGGACGACTGAAGCTTTCTTT. Encoded protein: CASSAQGWTTEAFF. Full variable domain (missing parts from reference TRBV19 and TRBJ1-1): DGGITQSPKYLFRKEGQNVTLSCEQNLNHDAMYWYRQDPGQGLRLIYYSQIVNDFQKGDIAEGYSVSREKKESFPLTVTSAQKNPTAFYLCASSAQGWTTEAFFGQGTRLTVV.

The chain employs TRBV7-8 and TRBJ1-5; the D is unclear. Per germline, CDR1 SGHVS and CDR2 FQNEAQ. There are 17 residues in the CDR3. Trimming took 5 bases from V and 4 from J, leaving 21 bases between them. In DNA, the CDR3 is TGTGCCAGCAGCCTGCTAGCGGAGAGCAGCCAGAATCAGCCCCAGCATTTT. This codes for CASSLLAESSQNQPQHF.

In DNA form, the CDR3 reads TGTGCCAGCAGTCAGGGGGGCAATGAGCAGTTCTTC. Translated: CASSQGGNEQFF. This chain links TRBV6-6 with TRBJ2-1; maybe TRBD1 (7 bases). There are 12 residues in the CDR3. Trimming removed 5 bases at V and 6 bases at J, with 8 bases between. The germline V gene has CDR1 MNHNY and CDR2 SVGAGI (reference sequence).

This chain uses TRBV12-5 with TRBJ1-2; D gene unclear. This CDR3 has 14 amino acids. CDR1 and CDR2 (germline): LGHNT, FRNRAP. V lost 2 bases and J lost 4, with 11 bases in between. CDR3 nucleotides: TGTGCTAGTGGTTTGCCCAGGACTTTCTATGGCTACACCTTC. This encodes CASGLPRTFYGYTF.

The chain couples TRBV9 to TRBJ2-3; 9 positions match TRBD2. There are 16 residues in the CDR3. Germline CDR1 SGDLS, CDR2 YYNGEE. V lost 3 bases, J lost 5 bases, and 10 bases stayed unmatched. The CDR3 DNA is TGTGCCAGCAGCGCCCCTCTAGCGGGGACGGGAGATACGCAGTATTTT. Translated: CASSAPLAGTGDTQYF.

This clone was observed a single time. The chain uses TRBV27 and TRBJ1-1, with a possible D match to TRBD1 (5 bases). With 0 bases removed from V and 4 bases from J, the gap between germline ends came to 9 bases. The length of the CDR3 is 14 residues. Germline CDR1 MNHEY, CDR2 SMNVEV (reference sequence). CDR3 sequence: CASSLSGGITEAFF. The DNA of the CDR3 is TGTGCCAGCAGTTTATCGGGGGGGATCACTGAAGCTTTCTTT.

The chain joins TRBV19 to TRBJ1-1; unclear D gene. The CDR3 totals 13 residues. Germline V CDR1 and CDR2: LNHDA, SQIVND (reference sequence). Between the trimmed V and J ends, which lost 5 bases and 4 bases, there was a span of 11 bases. CDR3 DNA: TGTGCCAGTAGTTCCGGGAGGGTCACTGAAGCTTTCTTT. Translated: CASSSGRVTEAFF.

This chain connects TRBV6-4 to TRBJ2-5; 13 bases line up with TRBD2. Germline V gene sequence: CDR1 MRHNA, CDR2 SNTAGT. The junction had 16 bases not matched to a gene; V was cut back by 0 bases and J by 9 bases. The CDR3 spans 19 residues. In nucleotides, the CDR3 is TGTGCCAGCAGTGACTCGACGAGGGGACTAGCGGGGACCGATCCGTCCCAGTACTTC. Translating gives CASSDSTRGLAGTDPSQYF.

The chain carries TRBV2 and TRBJ1-2; D gene unclear. V lost 8 bases and J 8 bases, leaving 12 bases between the germline ends. CDR3 length: 11 amino acids. CDR1 and CDR2 from the germline V gene are SNHLY and FYNNEI. The CDR3 sequence is CASLEVGGYTF. The CDR3 region has the DNA TGTGCCAGCTTGGAGGTGGGAGGCTACACCTTC.

The V and J genes are TRBV19 and TRBJ1-1; a weak D match, TRBD1 (6 bases). Between the trimmed V and J ends, which lost 3 bases and 1 base, there was a span of 12 bases. There are 15 residues in the CDR3. Germline CDR1 and CDR2: LNHDA and SQIVND (reference sequence). In nucleotides, the CDR3 is TGTGCCAGTAGTATCGGGAAGGGACAGAACACTGAAGCTTTCTTT. This sequence encodes CASSIGKGQNTEAFF.

The V call is TRBV7-2, the J call TRBJ1-2, with 9 bases fitting TRBD1. V lost 1 base, J lost 5 bases, and 8 bases stayed unmatched. Germline CDR1 and CDR2: SGHTA and FQGNSA. There are 16 residues in the CDR3. DNA of the CDR3: TGTGCCAGCAGCTTAGAACACAGGGGGCGTAGGTATGGCTACACCTTC. This encodes CASSLEHRGRRYGYTF. The full variable domain, in which reference TRBV7-2 and TRBJ1-2 provide the parts outside the CDR3, is GAGVSQSPSNKVTEKGKDVELRCDPISGHTALYWYRQSLGQGLEFLIYFQGNSAPDKSGLPSDRFSAERTGGSVSTLTIQRTQQEDSAVYLCASSLEHRGRRYGYTFGSGTRLTVV.

This rearrangement joins TRBV10-3 to TRBJ1-2; 11 positions agree with TRBD1. J gave up 8 bases and V 6 bases, and 8 bases lay outside the gene matches. The V gene's germline CDR1 is ENHRY and CDR2 SYGVKD. This CDR3 spans 14 amino acids. The CDR3 DNA is TGTGCCATCAGCCAGGACAGGGGGCTGGGAGGCTACACCTTC. Protein: CAISQDRGLGGYTF.

The chain carries TRBV19 and TRBJ1-1; the match to TRBD1 covers 10 bases. This CDR3 has 22 amino acids. V shed 5 bases, J shed 0 bases, and the junction held 24 bases outside the gene matches. Germline V gives CDR1 LNHDA, CDR2 SQIVND (reference sequence). CDR3 loop: CASSFLLGKGTGDPPMNTEAFF. CDR3 bases: TGTGCCAGTAGTTTCCTTTTGGGGAAAGGGACAGGGGATCCTCCGATGAACACTGAAGCTTTCTTT.

The rearrangement uses TRBV5-8 and TRBJ1-2; 9 positions agree with TRBD1. Germline trimming cut 0 bases from V and 6 bases from J; bases unmatched to any gene: 6. CDR1 is SGHTS, CDR2 YDEGEE, per germline. This CDR3 is built from 15 residues. The CDR3: CASSLVPGQGNGYTF. DNA for the CDR3: TGTGCCAGCAGCTTGGTTCCGGGACAGGGCAATGGCTACACCTTC.

This chain links TRBV5-5 with TRBJ1-2, with D unresolved. CDR1 and CDR2 (germline): SGHKS, YYEKEE (reference sequence). The CDR3 contains 14 residues. Trimming took off 3 bases at V and 8 bases at J, with 17 bases between the two ends. CDR3 DNA sequence: TGTGCCAGCAGCTCCGATTCGGTCGGGGTCGGCTACACCTTC. Translation: CASSSDSVGVGYTF.

The gene calls are TRBV28 and TRBJ1-5; D gene unclear. V was trimmed by 1 base and J by 1 base, leaving 5 bases between them. This CDR3 is 14 amino acids long. Germline V CDR1 and CDR2: MDHEN, SYDVKM. The CDR3 reads CASSLSRSNQPQHF. The CDR3 DNA sequence: TGTGCCAGCAGTTTATCGCGGAGCAATCAGCCCCAGCATTTT.

This clone was counted once. V gene TRBV14 combines with J gene TRBJ2-1; perhaps TRBD2 as D (5 bases). V was clipped by 4 bases and J by 5 bases, with 15 bases between them. CDR1 SGHDN and CDR2 FVKESK come from the germline V gene. The CDR3 sequence is 15 residues long. The CDR3 spells CASSPQRGSHNEQFF. CDR3 in DNA: TGTGCCAGCAGCCCGCAACGAGGGAGCCACAATGAGCAGTTCTTC.

The rearrangement uses TRBV6-5 and TRBJ1-1, with unresolved D. CDR3 length equals 13 residues. The ends were cut back, 8 bases at V and 1 base at J, with 11 bases in the middle. In germline, CDR1 is MNHEY, CDR2 SVGAGI. The CDR3: CASRRGGNTEAFF. The CDR3 DNA is TGTGCCAGCCGGCGGGGAGGGAACACTGAAGCTTTCTTT.

The chain joins TRBV7-2 to TRBJ1-1; 12 bases align to TRBD1. The germline CDR1 and CDR2 sequences are SGHTA and FQGNSA. V was clipped by 0 bases and J by 3 bases; unmatched bases: 5. This CDR3 has 17 residues. CDR3 sequence reads: CASSLAGDRGRYTEAFF. Written as DNA, the CDR3 is TGTGCCAGCAGCTTAGCGGGGGACAGGGGGCGGTACACTGAAGCTTTCTTT. Complete variable domain (other parts from reference TRBV7-2 and TRBJ1-1): GAGVSQSPSNKVTEKGKDVELRCDPISGHTALYWYRQSLGQGLEFLIYFQGNSAPDKSGLPSDRFSAERTGGSVSTLTIQRTQQEDSAVYLCASSLAGDRGRYTEAFFGQGTRLTVV.